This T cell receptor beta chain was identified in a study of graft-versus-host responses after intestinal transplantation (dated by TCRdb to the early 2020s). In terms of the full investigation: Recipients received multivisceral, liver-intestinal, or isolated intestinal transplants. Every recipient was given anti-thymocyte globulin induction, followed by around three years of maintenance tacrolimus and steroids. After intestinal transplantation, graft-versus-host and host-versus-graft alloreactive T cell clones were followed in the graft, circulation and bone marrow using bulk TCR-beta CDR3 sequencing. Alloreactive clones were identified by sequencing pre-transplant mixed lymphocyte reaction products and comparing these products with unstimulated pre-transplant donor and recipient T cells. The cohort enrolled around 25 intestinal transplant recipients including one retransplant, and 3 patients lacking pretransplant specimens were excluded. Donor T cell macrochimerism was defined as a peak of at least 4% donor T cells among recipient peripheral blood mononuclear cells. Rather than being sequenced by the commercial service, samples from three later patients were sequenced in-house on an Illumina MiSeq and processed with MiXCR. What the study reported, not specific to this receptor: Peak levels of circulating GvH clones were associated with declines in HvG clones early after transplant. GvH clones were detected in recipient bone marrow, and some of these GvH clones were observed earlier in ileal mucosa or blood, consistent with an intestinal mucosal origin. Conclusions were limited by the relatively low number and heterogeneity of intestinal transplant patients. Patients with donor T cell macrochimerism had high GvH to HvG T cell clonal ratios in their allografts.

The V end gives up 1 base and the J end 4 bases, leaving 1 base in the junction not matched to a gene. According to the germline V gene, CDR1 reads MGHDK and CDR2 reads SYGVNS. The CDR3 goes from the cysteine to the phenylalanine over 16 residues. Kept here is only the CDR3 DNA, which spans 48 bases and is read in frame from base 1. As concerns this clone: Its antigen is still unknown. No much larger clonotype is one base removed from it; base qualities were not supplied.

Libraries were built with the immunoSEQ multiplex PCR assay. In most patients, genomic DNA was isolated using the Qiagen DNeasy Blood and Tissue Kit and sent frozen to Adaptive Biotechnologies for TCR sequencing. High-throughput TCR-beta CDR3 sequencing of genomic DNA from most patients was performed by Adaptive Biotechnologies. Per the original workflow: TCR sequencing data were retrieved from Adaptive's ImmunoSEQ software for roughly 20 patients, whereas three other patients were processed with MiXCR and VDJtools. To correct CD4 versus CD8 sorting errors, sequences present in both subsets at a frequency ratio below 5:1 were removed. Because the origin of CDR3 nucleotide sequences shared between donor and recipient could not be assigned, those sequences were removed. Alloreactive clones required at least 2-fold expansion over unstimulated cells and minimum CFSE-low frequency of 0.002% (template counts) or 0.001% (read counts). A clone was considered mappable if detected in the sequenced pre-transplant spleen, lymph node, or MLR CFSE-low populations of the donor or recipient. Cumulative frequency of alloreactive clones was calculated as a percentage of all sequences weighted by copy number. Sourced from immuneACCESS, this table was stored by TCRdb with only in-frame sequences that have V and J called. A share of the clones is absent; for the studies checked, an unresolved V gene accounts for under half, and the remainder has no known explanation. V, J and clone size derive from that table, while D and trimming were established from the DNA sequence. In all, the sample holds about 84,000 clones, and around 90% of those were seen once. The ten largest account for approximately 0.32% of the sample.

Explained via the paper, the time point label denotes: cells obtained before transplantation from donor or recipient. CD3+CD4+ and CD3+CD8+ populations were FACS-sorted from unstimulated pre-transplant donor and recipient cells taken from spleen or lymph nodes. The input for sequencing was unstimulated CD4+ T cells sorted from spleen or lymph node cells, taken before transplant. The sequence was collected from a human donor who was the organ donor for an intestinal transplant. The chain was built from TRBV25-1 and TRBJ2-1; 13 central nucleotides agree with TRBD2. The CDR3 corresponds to CASSEWGLAGYNEQFF. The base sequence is TGTGCCAGCAGTGAATGGGGACTAGCGGGGTACAATGAGCAGTTCTTC.